Listed below are T cell receptor beta chains from one sample, sequenced in a study of T-cell reconstitution after alpha-beta-depleted transplantation in children. In TCRdb, the PCR reads were re-called with MiXCR into one record per CDR3 protein. The sample carries about 980,000 distinct CDR3 sequences, around 30% recorded once. Material: PBMCs, mostly from graft donor cells, obtained 360 days after TCRalphabeta/CD19-depleted stem cell transplant. These receptor sequences come from a boy under two years old who had a stem cell transplant for SCID, so the T cells may come from the graft donor. Both conserved end residues are part of each CDR3. Fields, in order: J gene, V gene, clone size, D gene, CDR3 protein, CDR3 DNA. The D gene is left open where the match is weak. Only part of the rows carry a size: once, few, many, or a class if the clone is expanded.

TRBJ2-5,TRBV7-8,-,TRBD1,CASSLAQEGAEETQYF,TGTGCCAGCAGCTTAGCGCAAGAGGGGGCAGAAGAGACCCAGTACTTC
TRBJ1-5,TRBV7-8,few,-,CASSLVIGSLNQPQHF,TGTGCCAGCAGCTTAGTCATAGGGAGTTTGAATCAGCCCCAGCATTTT
TRBJ2-7,TRBV20-1,-,TRBD1,CSARDEGAEQYF,TGCAGTGCTAGAGATGAGGGGGCCGAGCAGTACTTC
TRBJ2-7,TRBV4-2,once,-,CASSRALGNYEQYF,TGTGCCAGCAGCCGGGCACTCGGTAACTACGAGCAGTACTTC
TRBJ1-1,TRBV20-1,-,-,CSARIPGSEAFF,TGCAGTGCTAGGATCCCTGGCAGTGAAGCTTTCTTT
TRBJ2-7,TRBV5-1,few,-,CASSRQEPTYEQYF,TGCGCCAGCAGCCGACAGGAACCAACCTACGAGCAGTACTTC
TRBJ2-1,TRBV24-1,-,TRBD2,CATSDGTSGGYEQFF,TGTGCCACCAGTGATGGGACTAGCGGGGGCTATGAGCAGTTCTTC
TRBJ1-3,TRBV29-1,-,-,CSVASGHLSGNTIYF,TGCAGCGTTGCCTCTGGACACCTCTCTGGAAACACCATATATTTT
TRBJ2-7,TRBV16,-,-,CASSPLAQAPRPEQYF,TGTGCCAGCAGCCCCCTGGCACAGGCCCCTCGTCCCGAGCAGTACTTC
TRBJ2-5,TRBV18,few,-,CASSTRQEETQYF,TGTGCCAGCTCAACAAGACAGGAAGAGACCCAGTACTTC
TRBJ2-7,TRBV28,few,-,CASTQGRFSHIEQYF,TGTGCCAGCACCCAAGGGAGATTCTCCCATATCGAGCAGTACTTC